This record concerns one T cell receptor (beta chain) sequence. This CDR3 comprises 14 residues. Between the trimmed V and J ends, which lost 8 bases and 2 bases, there was a span of 15 bases. The germline gives CDR1 MDHEN, CDR2 SYDVKM. Assay: immunoSEQ multiplex PCR; the TCRdb copy retains only in-frame clones and omits some. This sample yields some 250,000 clones, of which nearly 90% are seen a single time; about 0.36% belongs to the top ten. These data come from a study of cytomegalovirus exposure and HLA in healthy donors. This clonotype was obtained from a woman aged 18-29 years in good health and CMV-seronegative. The sample consisted of PBMCs. This chain links TRBV28 with TRBJ1-2, with TRBD1 as a possible D gene (6 bases). The CDR3 coding sequence is TGTGCCAGCGCACCGGGGGGGGCCAACTATGGCTACACCTTC. Translated: CASAPGGANYGYTF.